Below, one T cell receptor beta chain is given with its context. Its antigen is as yet unknown. The data were obtained in a study of early T cells in non-severe SARS-CoV-2 infection. Study summary: With bulk RNA from unsorted whole blood as input, sequencing yielded unpaired chains. Regarding the study as a whole: VDJdb matching skewed toward anti-spike CD8 responses, missing private and CD4 specificities.

The TCR library protocol attached unique molecular identifiers to the individual cDNA molecules. MiXCR was run by TCRdb on the 5' RACE reads, yielding one entry per CDR3 protein. The table shows about 94,000 distinct CDR3 sequences, with roughly 13% occurring only once. The V and J ends lost 8 bases and 0 bases, in that order; junction bases with no gene match: 21. In germline, CDR1 is SNHLY, CDR2 FYNNEI. The CDR3 is 22 residues long. Sequencing input: whole blood. This clonotype originated in an adult who was a healthcare worker with PCR-confirmed SARS-CoV-2 infection or an uninfected control (not recorded which). This chain links TRBV2 with TRBJ2-1, with 14 bases matching TRBD2. The CDR3 loop reads CASSGTSGGQASRRSSYNEQFF. CDR3 nucleotide sequence: TGTGCCAGCTCAGGGACTAGCGGGGGCCAAGCCTCTCGTAGGAGCTCCTACAATGAGCAGTTCTTC. Using reference TRBV2 and TRBJ2-1 for the parts outside the CDR3, the full variable domain is EPEVTQTPSHQVTQMGQEVILRCVPISNHLYFYWYRQILGQKVEFLVSFYNNEISEKSEIFDDQFSVERPDGSNFTLKIRSTKLEDSAMYFCASSGTSGGQASRRSSYNEQFFGPGTRLTVL.